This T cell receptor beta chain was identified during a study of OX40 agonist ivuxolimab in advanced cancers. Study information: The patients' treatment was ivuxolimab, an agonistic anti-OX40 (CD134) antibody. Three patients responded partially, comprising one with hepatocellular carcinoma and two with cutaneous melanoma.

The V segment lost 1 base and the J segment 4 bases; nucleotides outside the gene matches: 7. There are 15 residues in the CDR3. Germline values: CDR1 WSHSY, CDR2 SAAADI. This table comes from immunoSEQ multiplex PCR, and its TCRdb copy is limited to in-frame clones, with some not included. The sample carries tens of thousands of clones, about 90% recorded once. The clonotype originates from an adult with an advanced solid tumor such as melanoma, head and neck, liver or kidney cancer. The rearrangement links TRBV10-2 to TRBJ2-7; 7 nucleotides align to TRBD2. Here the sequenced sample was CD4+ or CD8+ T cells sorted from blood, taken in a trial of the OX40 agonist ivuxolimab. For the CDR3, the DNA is TGCGCCAGCAGTGAGTATGAGCGGGATAATTACGAGCAGTACTTC. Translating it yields CASSEYERDNYEQYF.